One sample yielded the 3 T cell receptor beta chains listed below, sequenced in a study of regulatory T cells in long-lasting Graves disease. Both iRepertoire HTBI primers and Arm-PCR of CDR3 regions were used to build the TCR beta libraries. Each CDR3 protein gets one entry after TCRdb re-called the multiplex PCR reads with MiXCR. The table includes around 450,000 distinct CDR3 sequences, 15% detected once. Specified time point: newly diagnosed GD, antithyroid drugs for less than 3 months. The authors made the TCR library using RNA they extracted from PBMCs. These data also featured in a second study, about T cells in Graves' hyperthyroidism and ophthalmopathy.

Sequenced material: peripheral blood mononuclear cells (PBMCs), taken at new diagnosis, from a patient treated with antithyroid drugs. The receptors stem from a woman aged 30 to 39 with Graves disease.

There are many counts of this clonotype. The chain carries TRBV12-3 or TRBV12-4 and TRBJ2-7; TRBD1 aligns across 7 bases. This CDR3 comprises 15 residues. V lost 5 bases, J lost 3 bases, and 10 bases stayed unmatched. In DNA, the CDR3 is TGTGCCAGCAGTCCAAGCAGGGGGTCCCTCTACGAGCAGTACTTC. Protein: CASSPSRGSLYEQYF.

The chain recombines TRBV15 with TRBJ2-6, with D tentatively TRBD1 (6 bases). The germline V and J ends were trimmed by 4 bases and 0 bases, with 19 bases remaining between them. This CDR3 spans 19 amino acids. Germline lookup yields CDR1 LNHNV and CDR2 YYDKDF (reference sequence). The CDR3 is CATSNDLDSPFSGANVLTF. Here the CDR3 DNA reads TGTGCCACCAGCAATGATTTGGACAGCCCGTTCTCTGGGGCCAACGTCCTGACTTTC. Variable domain in full (rest from reference TRBV15 and TRBJ2-6): DAMVIQNPRYQVTQFGKPVTLSCSQTLNHNVMYWYQQKSSQAPKLLFHYYDKDFNNEADTPDNFQSRRPNTSFCFLDIRSPGLGDTAMYLCATSNDLDSPFSGANVLTFGAGSRLTVL.

This clonotype was detected many times. This chain links TRBV20-1 with TRBJ2-3; 7 nucleotides agree with TRBD2. The CDR3 extends over 14 amino acids. CDR1 and CDR2 from the germline V gene are DFQATT and SNEGSKA (reference sequence). The trim removed 1 base at V and 6 bases at J, leaving 7 bases unmatched. The DNA of the CDR3 is TGCAGTGCTAGAGTTGGCGGGAGTGTGGATACGCAGTATTTT. Its protein is CSARVGGSVDTQYF.